Below are 20 T cell receptor beta chains sequenced from a single sample in a study of T cells in tumors and immune-related adverse events (dated by TCRdb to about 2021). Receptor libraries were prepared by the immunoSEQ multiplex PCR assay. The table was pulled from immuneACCESS by TCRdb, which kept in-frame rearrangements only. Such tables lose some clones; where checked, under half of the loss comes from unresolved V genes, and the rest has no known cause. The sample table holds tens of thousands of clones, of which 75% to 95% were seen once. The top ten constitute approximately 1.4% of the sample. The meaning of the sample's treatment or condition label: nivolumab (PD-1 blockade) given before sampling. The sample here was lymph node tissue, taken from a patient treated with anti-PD-1 therapy. These receptors came from a female donor with metastatic renal cell carcinoma.

The rearrangement joins TRBV9 to TRBJ1-2, with D unresolved. Per the germline V gene, CDR1 is SGDLS and CDR2 is YYNGEE. CDR3 length: 13 amino acids. V dropped 2 bases and J dropped 5 bases, with 10 bases sitting between them. Here the CDR3 reads CASSVEFNYGYTF. In nucleotides, the CDR3 is TGTGCCAGCAGCGTGGAATTTAATTATGGCTACACCTTC.

The chain couples TRBV25-1 to TRBJ2-7; perhaps D is TRBD1 or TRBD2 (5 bases each). With 1 base removed from V and 1 base from J, the gap between germline ends came to 20 bases. Looked up from germline, CDR1 is MGHDK and CDR2 is SYGVNS. This CDR3 has 18 amino acids. The DNA of the CDR3 is TGTGCCAGCAGTGAATTTTGGTACAGTGAGAGGGGATCCTACGAGCAGTACTTC. Translating it yields CASSEFWYSERGSYEQYF.

The genes are TRBV18 and TRBJ1-3; perhaps TRBD1 as D (6 bases). Germline V gene data show CDR1 as KGHSH and CDR2 as LQKENI. The germline V and J ends were trimmed by 1 base and 0 bases, with 10 bases remaining between them. The length of the CDR3 is 16 residues. The CDR3 is CASSPREGDSGNTIYF. CDR3 coding DNA: TGTGCCAGCTCACCACGGGAGGGGGACTCTGGAAACACCATATATTTT.

The CDR3 DNA reads TGTGCCAGCAGTTACTACACCGGGGAGCTGTTTTTT. This translates into CASSYYTGELFF. This chain links TRBV6-5 with TRBJ2-2; D call uncertain. The CDR3 extends over 12 amino acids. The V gene lost 1 base and the J gene lost 3 bases, with 0 bases spanning the gap. Germline lookup yields CDR1 MNHEY and CDR2 SVGAGI.

The chain couples TRBV18 to TRBJ1-4, with a possible D match to TRBD1 (5 bases). Trimming took 2 bases from V and 7 from J, leaving 14 bases between them. Germline V lookup: CDR1 KGHSH, CDR2 LQKENI. The CDR3 loop spans 15 amino acids. For the CDR3, the DNA is TGTGCCAGCTCACCAAGGGCCCAGGGAAGTGAAAAACTGTTTTTT. Its translation: CASSPRAQGSEKLFF. Supplemented by reference TRBV18 and TRBJ1-4, the full variable domain reads NAGVMQNPRHLVRRRGQEARLRCSPMKGHSHVYWYRQLPEEGLKFMVYLQKENIIDESGMPKERFSAEFPKEGPSILRIQQVVRGDSAAYFCASSPRAQGSEKLFFGSGTQLSVL.

V is TRBV21-1 and J is TRBJ1-1. TRBV21-1 is given as a pseudogene. This CDR3 has 15 amino acids. As DNA, the CDR3 is TGTGCCAGCAGCATTCCCGGGACCGGGAACACTGAAGCTTTCTTT. Protein product: CASSIPGTGNTEAFF.

This rearrangement joins TRBV6-5 to TRBJ1-3, with 7 bases that match TRBD1. CDR1 is MNHEY and CDR2 is SVGAGI in the germline V gene. The junction had 2 bases not matched to a gene; V was cut back by 2 bases and J by 1 base. CDR3 length: 15 amino acids. The chain's CDR3 is CASSYTTGSGNTIYF. CDR3 coding DNA: TGTGCCAGCAGTTACACGACAGGGTCTGGAAACACCATATATTTT.

The V and J genes are TRBV27 and TRBJ2-1, with 14 bases matching TRBD2. CDR1 and CDR2 (germline): MNHEY, SMNVEV (reference sequence). The length of the CDR3 is 14 residues. With 5 bases clipped from V and 7 bases from J, the junction kept 1 base outside the gene matches. CDR3 coding DNA: TGTGCCAGCAGTCGGACTAGCGGGAGGAATGAGCAGTTCTTC. Translated: CASSRTSGRNEQFF.

The V and J genes are TRBV15 and TRBJ2-1; 10 bases are shared with TRBD2. The CDR3 is 14 amino acids. Germline CDR1 is LNHNV and CDR2 is YYDKDF (reference sequence). V trimming: 0 bases; J trimming: 7 bases; junction bases outside the gene matches: 0. The CDR3 loop is CATSRELAGNEQFF. Written as DNA, the CDR3 is TGTGCCACCAGCAGAGAACTAGCGGGGAATGAGCAGTTCTTC. Combining the CDR3 with reference TRBV15 and TRBJ2-1 gives the whole variable domain DAMVIQNPRYQVTQFGKPVTLSCSQTLNHNVMYWYQQKSSQAPKLLFHYYDKDFNNEADTPDNFQSRRPNTSFCFLDIRSPGLGDTAMYLCATSRELAGNEQFFGPGTRLTVL.

This chain connects TRBV21-1 to TRBJ2-7; the table's D call, TRBD2, was not checked against the DNA. TRBV21-1 is labeled a pseudogene. This CDR3 contains 10 residues. The CDR3 here is CANFVSEQYF. CDR3 DNA sequence: TGTGCCAACTTCGTCTCCGAGCAGTACTTC.

V gene TRBV18 combines with J gene TRBJ2-2, with D possibly TRBD1 on 6 matching bases. The CDR3 is 16 amino acids. In germline, CDR1 is KGHSH, CDR2 LQKENI. V lost 1 base and J lost 0, with 9 bases in between. The CDR3 sequence is CASSPLQGPNTGELFF. The CDR3 DNA follows: TGTGCCAGCTCACCACTTCAGGGGCCGAACACCGGGGAGCTGTTTTTT. Supplemented by reference TRBV18 and TRBJ2-2, the full variable domain reads NAGVMQNPRHLVRRRGQEARLRCSPMKGHSHVYWYRQLPEEGLKFMVYLQKENIIDESGMPKERFSAEFPKEGPSILRIQQVVRGDSAAYFCASSPLQGPNTGELFFGEGSRLTVL.

The V call is TRBV6-5, the J call TRBJ2-5; D gene unclear. The CDR3 spans 13 residues. Per germline, CDR1 MNHEY and CDR2 SVGAGI. Trimming shortened V by 5 bases and J by 1 base, and 8 bases separated the two germline ends. DNA of the CDR3: TGTGCCAGCAGTAGCCTTGGCCAAGAGACCCAGTACTTC. It translates to CASSSLGQETQYF.

V usage is TRBV30 and J usage is TRBJ2-1; D is possibly TRBD2 (6 bases). The germline V gene has CDR1 GTSNPN and CDR2 SVGIG (reference sequence). Trimming removed 5 bases from V and 2 bases from J, with 13 bases in between. There are 14 residues in the CDR3. The CDR3 DNA reads TGTGCCTGGGCCTCGGGGGTGGCCTACAATGAGCAGTTCTTC. Encoded protein: CAWASGVAYNEQFF.

V gene TRBV19 combines with J gene TRBJ2-5; possible D gene TRBD2, 7 bases. V lost 3 bases, J lost 5 bases, and 13 bases lay in between. The CDR3 contains 14 residues. Looked up from germline, CDR1 is LNHDA and CDR2 is SQIVND (reference sequence). This CDR3 is CASSIGGAGETQYF. The CDR3 nucleotides are TGTGCCAGTAGTATTGGGGGGGCCGGGGAGACCCAGTACTTC.

The chain employs TRBV7-9 and TRBJ2-7; maybe TRBD1 (7 bases). This CDR3 is 19 amino acids long. Germline CDR1 and CDR2: SEHNR and FQNEAQ (reference sequence). Trimming pared 4 bases from V and 3 bases from J, leaving 28 bases between. CDR3 nucleotide sequence: TGTGCCAGCAGCTCTGCTTACGGGGCGAGACAGGGAGGACTCTACGAGCAGTACTTC. Residues: CASSSAYGARQGGLYEQYF.

The chain joins TRBV5-1 to TRBJ2-3; perhaps TRBD2 as D (6 bases). The CDR3 runs to 15 residues. The germline gives CDR1 SGHRS, CDR2 YFSETQ. V was clipped by 7 bases and J by 2 bases, with 17 bases between them. The CDR3 region is CASGSSGTSTDTQYF. CDR3 DNA: TGCGCCAGCGGATCCTCCGGGACTTCCACAGATACGCAGTATTTT. Complete variable domain (other parts from reference TRBV5-1 and TRBJ2-3): KAGVTQTPRYLIKTRGQQVTLSCSPISGHRSVSWYQQTPGQGLQFLFEYFSETQRNKGNFPGRFSGRQFSNSRSEMNVSTLELGDSALYLCASGSSGTSTDTQYFGPGTRLTVL.

This chain joins TRBV7-9 and TRBJ2-7; D is unclear. CDR1 is SEHNR, CDR2 FQNEAQ, per germline (reference sequence). The V end was cut by 3 bases, the J end by 6 bases, with 15 bases between. The CDR3 contains 14 residues. The CDR3 sequence is CASSLFPRMSEQYF. As DNA, the CDR3 is TGTGCCAGCAGCTTGTTTCCTAGGATGTCCGAGCAGTACTTC.

For this clone: One end of the junction fails to match germline, which may point to a read error. The rearrangement uses TRBV7-7 and TRBJ2-2, with D unresolved. The CDR3 is 16 residues long. Germline CDR1 and CDR2: SSHAT and FNYEAQ (reference sequence). The CDR3 reads CASSPMVGSNTGELFF. CDR3 DNA: TGTGCTAGCAGCCCGATGGTGGGGTCGAACACCGGGGAGCTGTTTTTT.

The chain carries TRBV14 and TRBJ2-5, with D perhaps TRBD2 (6 bases). The ends were cut back, 5 bases at V and 5 bases at J, with 15 bases in the middle. The length of the CDR3 is 14 residues. Germline V gene sequence: CDR1 SGHDN, CDR2 FVKESK. The DNA for the CDR3 is TGTGCCAGCAGCTTCGCGGGACTCGGGGAGACCCAGTACTTC. Residues: CASSFAGLGETQYF.

The chain is built from TRBV7-9 and TRBJ2-3, with 16 nucleotides matching TRBD2. Looked up from germline, CDR1 is SEHNR and CDR2 is FQNEAQ (reference sequence). This CDR3 has 17 residues. V was pared by 5 bases and J by 5 bases, with 7 bases of the junction left unmatched. The CDR3 DNA reads as TGTGCCAGCAGCAGAGGGACTAGCGGGAGGGATATAGATACGCAGTATTTT. As protein: CASSRGTSGRDIDTQYF.